A selection of T cell receptor beta chains follows, all from one sample in a study of blood T cells in healthy people across ages. MiXCR, run by TCRdb on the 5' RACE reads, gives a single entry per CDR3 protein. The data show roughly 800,000 distinct CDR3 sequences, with roughly 64% seen just once and 20% to 25% held by the top ten. The specimen sequenced was blood. The receptors originated from a man aged 25-45 years in good health. Both conserved end residues are trimmed from each CDR3. Each record gives: J gene, V gene, CDR3 protein.

>TRBJ2-7|TRBV4-1
ASSPGPAGHLIYEQY
>TRBJ2-1|TRBV5-5
ASSWAGTSSDEQF
>TRBJ2-5|TRBV11-2
ASSLEVAGAGETQY
>TRBJ2-5|TRBV5-4
ASRFGGETQY
>TRBJ1-5|TRBV6-5
ASSPSQGEAPQPQH
>TRBJ1-1|TRBV21-1
AFLEGSVLLNTEAF
>TRBJ2-3|TRBV7-2
ASSLAGATLDTQY
>TRBJ2-7|TRBV7-9
ASSLVAADEQY
>TRBJ1-2|TRBV6-5
ASSGELVGYT
>TRBJ2-7|TRBV6-6
ASSYSIVTRVYEQY
>TRBJ2-1|TRBV5-1
ASKGLAGAGASSYNEQF
>TRBJ1-1|TRBV6-2/TRBV6-3
ASTHTGPTTEAF
>TRBJ2-7|TRBV20-1
SALYPGAGEQY
>TRBJ2-7|TRBV4-2
ASSQDFTGSYEQY
>TRBJ2-7|TRBV13
ASSHRGGTYEQY
>TRBJ1-6|TRBV10-3
ATTDRDNSPLH
>TRBJ1-1|TRBV4-3
ASSQDPTGPKVMNTEAF
>TRBJ1-4|TRBV5-1
ASSLGWTNEKLF
>TRBJ2-3|TRBV6-5
ASSYSGTGKVDTQY
>TRBJ2-3|TRBV7-9
ASSFPGEPDTQY
>TRBJ1-5|TRBV20-1
SAAPGQLSNQPQH
>TRBJ1-2|TRBV6-1
ASSRGSGGANYGYT
>TRBJ2-1|TRBV12-3/TRBV12-4
ASSFSHEQF
>TRBJ2-3|TRBV11-2
ASSQALRADTQY
>TRBJ1-2|TRBV5-1
ASNLGGNYGYT
>TRBJ1-1|TRBV20-1
SARLGRPEAF
>TRBJ2-7|TRBV4-2
ASSQVVGSYEQY
>TRBJ2-2|TRBV28
ASKERLAGGPGELF
>NA|TRBV27
ASGPGQIYEQY
>TRBJ2-1|TRBV15
ATSSNLYNEQF
>NA|TRBV7-9
ASVRVFGVYEQY
>TRBJ1-6|TRBV20-1
SAIRGGSPLH
>TRBJ1-2|TRBV7-9
ACSNSPKGGYT
>TRBJ2-3|TRBV10-3
AISGLAGGYNTDTQY
>TRBJ1-6|TRBV4-2
ASSQITGGESYNSPLH
>TRBJ2-3|TRBV29-1
SVMGLAGGGDTQY
>TRBJ2-3|TRBV3-1
ASSQGPINTDTQY
>TRBJ2-1|TRBV15
ATSRDGGAAYNEQF
>TRBJ2-6|TRBV4-3
ASSQAYQEAGANVLT
>TRBJ2-7|TRBV3-1
ASSPLAPRQYEQY
>TRBJ2-3|TRBV25-1
ASSEGSGGSFGDTQY
>TRBJ2-7|TRBV5-6
ASSLEGDLRASYEQY
>NA|TRBV7-9
ASSGIGLANSYEQY